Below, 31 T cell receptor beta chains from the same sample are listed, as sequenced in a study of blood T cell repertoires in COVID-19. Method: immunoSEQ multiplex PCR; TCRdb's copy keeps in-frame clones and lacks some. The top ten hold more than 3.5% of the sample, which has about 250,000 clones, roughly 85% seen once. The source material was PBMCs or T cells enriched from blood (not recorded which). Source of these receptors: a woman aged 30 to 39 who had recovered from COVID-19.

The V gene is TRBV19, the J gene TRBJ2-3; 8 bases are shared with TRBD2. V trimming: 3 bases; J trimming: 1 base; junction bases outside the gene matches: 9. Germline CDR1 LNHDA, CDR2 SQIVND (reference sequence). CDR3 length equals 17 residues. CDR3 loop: CASSIRTSLSGTDTQYF. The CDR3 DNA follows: TGTGCCAGTAGTATTCGGACTAGCCTCTCGGGCACAGATACGCAGTATTTT. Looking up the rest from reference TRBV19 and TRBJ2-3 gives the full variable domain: DGGITQSPKYLFRKEGQNVTLSCEQNLNHDAMYWYRQDPGQGLRLIYYSQIVNDFQKGDIAEGYSVSREKKESFPLTVTSAQKNPTAFYLCASSIRTSLSGTDTQYFGPGTRLTVL.

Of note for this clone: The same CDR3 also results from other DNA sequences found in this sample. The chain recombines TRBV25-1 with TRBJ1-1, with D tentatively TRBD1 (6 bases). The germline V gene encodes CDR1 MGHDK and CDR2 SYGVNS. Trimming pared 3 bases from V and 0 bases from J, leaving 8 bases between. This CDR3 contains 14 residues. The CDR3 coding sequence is TGTGCCAGCAGTGAGACAGGCTTGAACACTGAAGCTTTCTTT. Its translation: CASSETGLNTEAFF.

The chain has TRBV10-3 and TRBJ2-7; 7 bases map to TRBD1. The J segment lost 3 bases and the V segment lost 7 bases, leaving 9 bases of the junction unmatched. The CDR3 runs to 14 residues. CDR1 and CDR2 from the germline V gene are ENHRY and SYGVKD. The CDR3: CAIKGDRVNYEQYF. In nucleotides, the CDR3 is TGTGCCATCAAGGGGGACAGAGTGAACTACGAGCAGTACTTC.

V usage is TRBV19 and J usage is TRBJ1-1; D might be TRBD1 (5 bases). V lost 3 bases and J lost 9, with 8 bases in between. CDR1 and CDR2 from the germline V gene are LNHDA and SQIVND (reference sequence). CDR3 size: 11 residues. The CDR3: CASSIPGKAFF. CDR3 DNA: TGTGCCAGTAGTATCCCAGGGAAAGCTTTCTTT.

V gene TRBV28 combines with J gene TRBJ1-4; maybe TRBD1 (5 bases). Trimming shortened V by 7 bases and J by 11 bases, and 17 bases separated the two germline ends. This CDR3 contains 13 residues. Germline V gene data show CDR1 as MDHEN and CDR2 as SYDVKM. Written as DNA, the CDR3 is TGTGCCAGCACCCAGGTGGCAGGGAGGAAACTGTTTTTT. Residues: CASTQVAGRKLFF.

CDR3 in DNA: TGTGCCAGCCCCTCAGACATTGCCGCAGGCTACACCTTC. Translated: CASPSDIAAGYTF. The chain has TRBV2 and TRBJ1-2; the D is unclear. Germline CDR1 and CDR2: SNHLY and FYNNEI. Trimming removed 8 bases at V and 8 bases at J, with 18 bases between. The length of the CDR3 is 13 residues.

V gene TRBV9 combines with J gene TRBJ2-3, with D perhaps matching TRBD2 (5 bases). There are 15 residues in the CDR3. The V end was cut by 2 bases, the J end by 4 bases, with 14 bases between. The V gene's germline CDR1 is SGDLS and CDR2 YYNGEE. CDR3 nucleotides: TGTGCCAGCAGCGTTGCAGGAGGATCGCCAGATACGCAGTATTTT. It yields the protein CASSVAGGSPDTQYF.

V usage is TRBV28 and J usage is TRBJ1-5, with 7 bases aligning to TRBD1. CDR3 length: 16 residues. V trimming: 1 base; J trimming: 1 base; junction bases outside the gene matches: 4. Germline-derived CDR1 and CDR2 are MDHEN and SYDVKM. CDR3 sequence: CASSLSRGSSNQPQHF. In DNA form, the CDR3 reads TGTGCCAGCAGTTTATCCAGGGGGTCCAGCAATCAGCCCCAGCATTTT.

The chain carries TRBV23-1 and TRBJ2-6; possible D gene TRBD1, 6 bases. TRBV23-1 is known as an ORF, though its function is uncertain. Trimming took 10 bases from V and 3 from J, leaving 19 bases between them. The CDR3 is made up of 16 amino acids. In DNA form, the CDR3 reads TGCGCCACCAAAGGGACACCCGAAAATGGGGCCAACGTCCTGACTTTC. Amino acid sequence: CATKGTPENGANVLTF.

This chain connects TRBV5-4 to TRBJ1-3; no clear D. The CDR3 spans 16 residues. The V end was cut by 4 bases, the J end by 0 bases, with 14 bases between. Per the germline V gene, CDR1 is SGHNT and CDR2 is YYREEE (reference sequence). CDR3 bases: TGTGCCAGCAGCCCCGGACTGGAATACTCTGGAAACACCATATATTTT. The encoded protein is CASSPGLEYSGNTIYF. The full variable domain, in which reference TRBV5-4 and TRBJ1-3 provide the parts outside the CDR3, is ETGVTQSPTHLIKTRGQQVTLRCSSQSGHNTVSWYQQALGQGPQFIFQYYREEENGRGNFPPRFSGLQFPNYSSELNVNALELDDSALYLCASSPGLEYSGNTIYFGEGSWLTVV.

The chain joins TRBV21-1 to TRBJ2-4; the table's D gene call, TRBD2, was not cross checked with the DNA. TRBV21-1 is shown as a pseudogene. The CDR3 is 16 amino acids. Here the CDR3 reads CASSKDTDQRGGIQYF. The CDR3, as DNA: TGTGCCAGCAGCAAGGATACAGACCAGCGGGGTGGCATTCAGTACTTC.

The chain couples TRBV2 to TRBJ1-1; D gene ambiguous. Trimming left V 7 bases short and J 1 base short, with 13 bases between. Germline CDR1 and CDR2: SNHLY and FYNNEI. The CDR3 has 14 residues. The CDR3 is CASTKVSPNTEAFF. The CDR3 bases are TGTGCCAGCACCAAAGTAAGCCCGAACACTGAAGCTTTCTTT. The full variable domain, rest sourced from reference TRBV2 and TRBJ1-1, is EPEVTQTPSHQVTQMGQEVILRCVPISNHLYFYWYRQILGQKVEFLVSFYNNEISEKSEIFDDQFSVERPDGSNFTLKIRSTKLEDSAMYFCASTKVSPNTEAFFGQGTRLTVV.

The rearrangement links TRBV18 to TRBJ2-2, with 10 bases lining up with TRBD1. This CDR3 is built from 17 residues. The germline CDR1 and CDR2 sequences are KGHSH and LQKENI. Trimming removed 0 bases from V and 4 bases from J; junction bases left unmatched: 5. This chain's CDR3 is CASSPPQGTGVTGELFF. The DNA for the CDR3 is TGTGCCAGCTCACCACCACAGGGGACAGGGGTCACCGGGGAGCTGTTTTTT.

CDR3 sequence: CASSFPLAEETQYF. The CDR3 DNA follows: TGCGCCAGCAGCTTTCCGCTAGCGGAAGAGACCCAGTACTTC. This chain joins TRBV5-1 and TRBJ2-5, with TRBD2 matching over 7 bases. This CDR3 comprises 14 residues. Germline V CDR1 and CDR2: SGHRS, YFSETQ. V trimming: 2 bases; J trimming: 3 bases; junction bases outside the gene matches: 4.

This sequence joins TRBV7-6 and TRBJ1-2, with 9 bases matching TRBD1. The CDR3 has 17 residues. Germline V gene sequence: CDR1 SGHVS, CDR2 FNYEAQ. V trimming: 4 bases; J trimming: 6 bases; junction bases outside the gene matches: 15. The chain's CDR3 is CASSSGTGYMAPDGYTF. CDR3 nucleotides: TGTGCCAGCAGCTCCGGGACAGGGTATATGGCCCCTGATGGCTACACCTTC.

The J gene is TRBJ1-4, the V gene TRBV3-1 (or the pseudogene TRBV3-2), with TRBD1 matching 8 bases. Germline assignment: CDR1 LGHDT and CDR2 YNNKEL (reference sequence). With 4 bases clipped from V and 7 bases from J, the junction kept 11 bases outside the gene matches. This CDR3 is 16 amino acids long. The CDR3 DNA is TGTGCCAGCAGCCTTATACAACAGGGGGTGGGTGAAAAACTGTTTTTT. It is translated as CASSLIQQGVGEKLFF.

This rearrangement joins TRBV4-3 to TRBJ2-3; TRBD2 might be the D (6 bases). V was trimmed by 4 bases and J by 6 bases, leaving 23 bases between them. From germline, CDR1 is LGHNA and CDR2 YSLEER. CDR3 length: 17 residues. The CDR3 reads CASSRALGGETGDTQYF. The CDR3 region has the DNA TGCGCCAGCAGCCGGGCTTTGGGGGGAGAAACGGGCGATACGCAGTATTTT.

The DNA of the CDR3 is TGTGCCAGTAGCTACGGGACAGCCAGGAACACTGAAGCTTTCTTT. It encodes CASSYGTARNTEAFF. The rearrangement joins TRBV19 to TRBJ1-1; TRBD1 aligns across 7 bases. Germline lookup yields CDR1 LNHDA and CDR2 SQIVND (reference sequence). J gave up 1 base and V 6 bases, and 8 bases lay outside the gene matches. The CDR3 is 15 amino acids.

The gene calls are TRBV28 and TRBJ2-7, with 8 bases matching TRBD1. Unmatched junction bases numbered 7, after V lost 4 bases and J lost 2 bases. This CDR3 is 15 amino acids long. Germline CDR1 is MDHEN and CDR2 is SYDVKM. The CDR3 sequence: CASSSKRQGTYEQYF. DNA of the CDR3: TGTGCCAGCAGTTCTAAGCGACAGGGGACCTACGAGCAGTACTTC.

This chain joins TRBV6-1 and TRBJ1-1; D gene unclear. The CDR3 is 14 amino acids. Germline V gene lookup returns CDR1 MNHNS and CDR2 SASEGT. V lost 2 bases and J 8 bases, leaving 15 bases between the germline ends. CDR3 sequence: CASSEPRGAREAFF. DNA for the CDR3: TGTGCCAGCAGTGAACCCAGAGGCGCCCGCGAAGCTTTCTTT.

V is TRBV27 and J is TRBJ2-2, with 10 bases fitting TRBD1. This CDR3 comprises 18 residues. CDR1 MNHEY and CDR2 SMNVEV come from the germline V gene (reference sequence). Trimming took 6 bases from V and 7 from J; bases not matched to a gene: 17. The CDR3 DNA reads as TGTGCCAGCAGCCAAATATCAATTGACAGGGGGCGAGACGGGGAGCTGTTTTTT. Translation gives CASSQISIDRGRDGELFF.

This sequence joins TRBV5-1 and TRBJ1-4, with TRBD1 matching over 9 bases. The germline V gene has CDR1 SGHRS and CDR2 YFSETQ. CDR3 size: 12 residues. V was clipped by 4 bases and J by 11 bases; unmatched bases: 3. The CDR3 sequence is CASSTGQGKLFF. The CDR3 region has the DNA TGCGCCAGCAGCACGGGACAGGGCAAACTGTTTTTT.

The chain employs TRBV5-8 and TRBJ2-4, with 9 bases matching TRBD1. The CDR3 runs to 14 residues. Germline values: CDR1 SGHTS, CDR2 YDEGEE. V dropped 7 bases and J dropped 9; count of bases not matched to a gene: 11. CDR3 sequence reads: CASSSEDRGGIQYF. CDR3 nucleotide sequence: TGTGCCAGCTCTTCCGAGGACAGGGGAGGCATTCAGTACTTC.

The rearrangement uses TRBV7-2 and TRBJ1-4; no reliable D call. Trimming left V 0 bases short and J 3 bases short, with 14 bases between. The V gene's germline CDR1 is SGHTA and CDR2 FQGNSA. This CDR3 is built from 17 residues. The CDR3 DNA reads TGTGCCAGCAGCTTAGCGGAGGGAGGGATTTCTAATGAAAAACTGTTTTTT. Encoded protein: CASSLAEGGISNEKLFF. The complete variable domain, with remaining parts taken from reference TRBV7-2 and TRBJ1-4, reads GAGVSQSPSNKVTEKGKDVELRCDPISGHTALYWYRQSLGQGLEFLIYFQGNSAPDKSGLPSDRFSAERTGGSVSTLTIQRTQQEDSAVYLCASSLAEGGISNEKLFFGSGTQLSVL.

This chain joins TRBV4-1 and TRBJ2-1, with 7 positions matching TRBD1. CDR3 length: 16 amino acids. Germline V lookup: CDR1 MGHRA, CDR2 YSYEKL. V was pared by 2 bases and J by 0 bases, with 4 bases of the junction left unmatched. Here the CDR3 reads CASSQPGQSSYNEQFF. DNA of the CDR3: TGCGCCAGCAGCCAACCGGGACAGAGCTCCTACAATGAGCAGTTCTTC.

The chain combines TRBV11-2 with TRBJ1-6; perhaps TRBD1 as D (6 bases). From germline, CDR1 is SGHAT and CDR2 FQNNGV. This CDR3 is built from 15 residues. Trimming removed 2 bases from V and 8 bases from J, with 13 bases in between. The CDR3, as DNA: TGTGCCAGCAGCTTAATCTCAGGGGTGGATTCACCCCTCCACTTT. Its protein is CASSLISGVDSPLHF.

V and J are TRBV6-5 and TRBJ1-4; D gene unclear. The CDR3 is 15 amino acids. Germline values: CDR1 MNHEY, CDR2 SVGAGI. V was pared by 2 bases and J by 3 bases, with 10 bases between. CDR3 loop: CASSYGPQPNEKLFF. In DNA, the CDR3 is TGTGCCAGCAGTTACGGCCCACAGCCTAATGAAAAACTGTTTTTT.

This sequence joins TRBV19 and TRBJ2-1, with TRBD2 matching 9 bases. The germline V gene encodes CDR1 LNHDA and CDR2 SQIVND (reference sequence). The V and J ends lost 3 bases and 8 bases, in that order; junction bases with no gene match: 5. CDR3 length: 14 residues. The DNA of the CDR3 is TGTGCCAGTAGTATCCCAGCGGGAGGCCATGAGCAGTTCTTC. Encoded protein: CASSIPAGGHEQFF.

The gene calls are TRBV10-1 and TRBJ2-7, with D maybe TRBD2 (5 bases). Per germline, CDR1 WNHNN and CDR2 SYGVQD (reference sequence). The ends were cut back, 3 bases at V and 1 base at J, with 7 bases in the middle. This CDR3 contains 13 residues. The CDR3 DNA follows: TGCGCCAGCAGTGAACCGGGATCCTACGAGCAGTACTTC. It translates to CASSEPGSYEQYF.

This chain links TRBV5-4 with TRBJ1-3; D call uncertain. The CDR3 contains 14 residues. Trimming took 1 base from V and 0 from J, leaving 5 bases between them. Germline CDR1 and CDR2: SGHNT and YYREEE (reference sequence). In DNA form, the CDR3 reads TGTGCCAGCAGCTTGCCCGGCTCTGGAAACACCATATATTTT. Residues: CASSLPGSGNTIYF.

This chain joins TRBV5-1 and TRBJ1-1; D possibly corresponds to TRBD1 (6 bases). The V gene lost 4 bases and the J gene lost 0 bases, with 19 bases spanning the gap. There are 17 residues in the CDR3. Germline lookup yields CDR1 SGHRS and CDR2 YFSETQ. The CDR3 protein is CASSTGASDSLNTEAFF. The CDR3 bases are TGCGCCAGCAGCACCGGTGCCTCGGACAGCCTGAACACTGAAGCTTTCTTT.